This T cell receptor beta chain appears in the sequencing data of a study of quantifying T cell responses using KT2 cells. Looking at the study overall: TCR alpha and beta constant-region primers primed reverse transcription of RNA.

A range of KT2-to-PBMC ratios was made using fixed PBMC numbers. Notes on the study in general: The number of KT2 alpha and beta sequences was a linear function of input KT2 cells.

An oligo carrying a UMI was ligated to the cDNA 3' end. The first PCR ran approximately 4 cycles with an equimolar RC1.1 and RC1.2 beta primer mix. Via MiXCR, TCRdb re-called the UMI-ligation and nested PCR reads, giving one row per CDR3 protein. In the table there are 52,000 or so distinct CDR3 sequences, about 12% of which are singletons. This clonotype was seen ten or more times. What it binds is not known. The sample was PBMCs spiked with cells of the T cell clone KT2. The receptor was derived from a human donor.

Here the CDR3 DNA reads TGTGCCAGTAGTCCGGGACAGGGGTACAATGAGCAGTTCTTC. The encoded protein is CASSPGQGYNEQFF. The rearrangement links TRBV19 to TRBJ2-1; 10 bases are shared with TRBD1. This CDR3 has 14 residues. Germline assignment: CDR1 LNHDA and CDR2 SQIVND (reference sequence). V trimming: 5 bases; J trimming: 4 bases; junction bases outside the gene matches: 2.